The 25 T cell receptor beta chains below come from one sample, sequenced in a study of T-cell reconstitution after alpha-beta-depleted transplantation in children. The TCRbeta library incorporated unique molecular identifiers. TCRdb independently ran MiXCR on the PCR reads; one entry per CDR3 protein. The data show hundreds of thousands of distinct CDR3 sequences, 8.4% seen once. The material was PBMCs, mostly from graft donor cells, obtained 360 days after TCRalphabeta/CD19-depleted stem cell transplant. All receptors come from a male patient between 2 and 15 years old who had a stem cell transplant for acute myeloid leukemia, so the T cells may come from the graft donor.

The V call is TRBV5-4, the J call TRBJ2-7, with TRBD2 identical over 8 bases. CDR1 is SGHNT and CDR2 is YYREEE in the germline V gene (reference sequence). The CDR3 has 15 residues. The V gene end was trimmed by 4 bases and the J gene end by 0 bases; junction bases not matched to a gene: 6. The CDR3 reads CASSKGLDYSYEQYF. CDR3 sequence (DNA): TGTGCCAGCAGCAAGGGACTAGATTACTCCTACGAGCAGTACTTC.

V is TRBV28 and J is TRBJ2-7, with D possibly matching TRBD1 (6 bases). The CDR3 has 15 residues. V was shortened by 5 bases and J by 3 bases, with 17 bases between the two germline ends. Germline CDR1 MDHEN, CDR2 SYDVKM. The chain's CDR3 is CASSLALQGNYEQYF. The CDR3 DNA follows: TGTGCCAGCAGTCTGGCCCTACAGGGAAACTACGAGCAGTACTTC.

This clonotype was seen repeatedly, ten times or more. The chain joins TRBV29-1 to TRBJ2-3; 10 bases agree with TRBD2. The germline V gene has CDR1 SQVTM and CDR2 ANQGSEA. V dropped 7 bases and J dropped 7; count of bases not matched to a gene: 11. The CDR3 contains 14 residues. DNA of the CDR3: TGCAGCGCGACAGCGGGAGGGCCTGTAAATACGCAGTATTTT. As protein: CSATAGGPVNTQYF.

V is TRBV4-1 and J is TRBJ2-3, with D maybe TRBD2 (6 bases). V lost 1 base and J 8 bases, leaving 19 bases between the germline ends. Germline-derived CDR1 and CDR2 are MGHRA and YSYEKL. This CDR3 region has 16 residues. CDR3 sequence: CASSQVGAGDGGTQYF. The DNA of the CDR3 is TGCGCCAGCAGCCAAGTTGGGGCCGGGGACGGGGGTACGCAGTATTTT.

This clonotype was seen more than once but under ten times. The V and J genes are TRBV7-9 and TRBJ2-7; D gene ambiguous. The V gene's germline CDR1 is SEHNR and CDR2 FQNEAQ (reference sequence). With 5 bases removed from V and 1 base from J, the gap between germline ends came to 12 bases. The CDR3 runs 14 residues. CDR3 amino acids: CASSPPPSSYEQYF. DNA for the CDR3: TGTGCCAGCAGCCCCCCGCCTAGTTCCTACGAGCAGTACTTC.

This clonotype was seen at least ten times. This chain links TRBV20-1 with TRBJ2-5; D is undetermined. V was pared by 1 base and J by 1 base, with 1 base between. Germline V gives CDR1 DFQATT, CDR2 SNEGSKA (reference sequence). The length of the CDR3 is 11 residues. The CDR3 nucleotides read TGCAGTGCTAGAGCCCAAGAGACCCAGTACTTC. Translation: CSARAQETQYF.

This clonotype appeared many times. The V call is TRBV5-1, the J call TRBJ2-7, with D possibly matching TRBD1 (6 bases). The V end lost 4 bases, the J end lost 0 bases, and 11 bases lay between the germline ends. The CDR3 length is 14 residues. Germline V lookup: CDR1 SGHRS, CDR2 YFSETQ. The CDR3 protein is CASSPRTVSYEQYF. The CDR3 region has the DNA TGCGCCAGCAGCCCTCGGACAGTCTCCTACGAGCAGTACTTC. Full variable domain (rest looked up from reference TRBV5-1 and TRBJ2-7): KAGVTQTPRYLIKTRGQQVTLSCSPISGHRSVSWYQQTPGQGLQFLFEYFSETQRNKGNFPGRFSGRQFSNSRSEMNVSTLELGDSALYLCASSPRTVSYEQYFGPGTRLTVT.

The CDR3: CASSSNFEDTQYF. The CDR3 coding sequence is TGTGCCAGCAGCTCAAACTTCGAAGATACGCAGTATTTT. The rearrangement uses TRBV7-2 and TRBJ2-3, with unresolved D. The germline CDR1 and CDR2 sequences are SGHTA and FQGNSA. There are 13 residues in the CDR3. Between the trimmed V and J ends, which lost 4 bases and 5 bases, there was a span of 10 bases.

There are a few counts of this clonotype. V gene TRBV7-2 combines with J gene TRBJ1-2, with D perhaps matching TRBD1 (6 bases). Trimming left V 5 bases short and J 1 base short, with 14 bases between. This CDR3 comprises 15 residues. Per germline, CDR1 SGHTA and CDR2 FQGNSA. CDR3 sequence (DNA): TGTGCCAGCAGCAGCGGGACATACCTTAACTATGGCTACACCTTC. Translated, it gives CASSSGTYLNYGYTF.

This clonotype was recorded at least ten times. The V and J genes are TRBV6-5 and TRBJ2-1, with 10 nucleotides matching TRBD2. CDR1 MNHEY and CDR2 SVGAGI come from the germline V gene. With 5 bases clipped from V and 10 bases from J, the junction kept 14 bases outside the gene matches. This CDR3 spans 16 amino acids. This CDR3 is CASSLLLSGGAFEQFF. CDR3 sequence (DNA): TGTGCCAGCAGTCTCCTACTGAGCGGGGGGGCTTTCGAGCAGTTCTTC.

CDR3 in amino acids: CASSRALAGDEQFF. For the CDR3, the DNA is TGCGCCAGCAGCAGGGCCCTAGCGGGAGATGAGCAGTTCTTC. The chain couples TRBV5-1 to TRBJ2-1, with TRBD2 identical over 10 bases. The J segment lost 8 bases and the V segment lost 4 bases, leaving 6 bases of the junction unmatched. Germline values: CDR1 SGHRS, CDR2 YFSETQ. The CDR3 consists of 14 residues.

In its sample, this clonotype was seen many times. The V gene is TRBV28, the J gene TRBJ2-5; no clear D gene. This CDR3 spans 12 amino acids. CDR1 and CDR2 from the germline V gene are MDHEN and SYDVKM. Trimming shortened V by 3 bases and J by 3 bases, and 5 bases separated the two germline ends. The CDR3 DNA follows: TGTGCCAGCAGTTTGAAGGAAGAGACCCAGTACTTC. This translates into CASSLKEETQYF. Combining the CDR3 with reference TRBV28 and TRBJ2-5 gives the whole variable domain DVKVTQSSRYLVKRTGEKVFLECVQDMDHENMFWYRQDPGLGLRLIYFSYDVKMKEKGDIPEGYSVSREKKERFSLILESASTNQTSMYLCASSLKEETQYFGPGTRLLVL.

V and J are TRBV5-1 and TRBJ2-5; TRBD2 matches 10 bases. J was trimmed by 1 base and V by 0 bases; bases with no gene match: 6. The CDR3 sequence is 17 residues long. CDR1 SGHRS and CDR2 YFSETQ come from the germline V gene. CDR3 coding DNA: TGCGCCAGCAGCTTGGGGACTAGCGGACCCCTCCAAGAGACCCAGTACTTC. Translating it yields CASSLGTSGPLQETQYF.

The chain has TRBV7-9 and TRBJ2-7, with TRBD1 matching over 8 bases. The CDR3 is 13 amino acids. Germline V CDR1 and CDR2: SEHNR, FQNEAQ (reference sequence). V shed 3 bases, J shed 6 bases, and the junction held 4 bases outside the gene matches. The CDR3 bases are TGTGCCAGCAGCTTCGGACAGGGTGGCGAGCAGTACGTC. This codes for CASSFGQGGEQYV.

In its sample, this clonotype was seen many times. J is TRBJ2-1 and V is TRBV5-1; TRBD2 aligns across 7 bases. Trimming cost V 0 bases and J 4 bases; bases outside gene matches: 7. The CDR3 consists of 16 residues. Looked up from germline, CDR1 is SGHRS and CDR2 is YFSETQ. The chain's CDR3 is CASSLAGRGRYNEQFF. The CDR3 DNA sequence: TGCGCCAGCAGCTTGGCGGGGCGGGGGAGATACAATGAGCAGTTCTTC.

This chain joins TRBV7-9 and TRBJ2-1; TRBD2 agrees at 13 bases. V shed 5 bases and J 2 bases; nucleotides not matched to a gene: 6. Germline CDR1 is SEHNR and CDR2 is FQNEAQ (reference sequence). The CDR3 has 17 amino acids. The CDR3 protein is CASSRRTSGSTYNEQFF. CDR3 in DNA: TGTGCCAGCAGCCGCCGGACTAGCGGGAGTACCTACAATGAGCAGTTCTTC.

The chain links TRBV18 to TRBJ2-5, with TRBD2 matching over 7 bases. Germline lookup yields CDR1 KGHSH and CDR2 LQKENI. The CDR3 is 15 residues long. Trimming cost V 3 bases and J 1 base; bases outside gene matches: 5. The CDR3 nucleotides are TGTGCCAGCTCACCTCGACTAGCTATCCAAGAGACCCAGTACTTC. Its protein is CASSPRLAIQETQYF.

This clonotype was counted ten times or more. The chain uses TRBV12-3 or TRBV12-4 and TRBJ1-1; 7 nucleotides agree with TRBD1. The CDR3 runs to 14 residues. V shed 4 bases and J 11 bases; nucleotides not matched to a gene: 13. Here the CDR3 DNA reads TGTGCCAGCAGTTGGGGGGGGGCTACAGGGGAGGCTTTCTTT. It translates to CASSWGGATGEAFF.

The genes are TRBV20-1 and TRBJ2-1; the D is unclear. The CDR3 extends over 15 amino acids. Germline CDR1 and CDR2: DFQATT and SNEGSKA (reference sequence). Between the trimmed V and J ends, which lost 6 bases and 0 bases, there was a span of 15 bases. CDR3 sequence (DNA): TGCAGTGCCTCGACGGGTTTCTACTCCTACAATGAGCAGTTCTTC. Translated: CSASTGFYSYNEQFF.

In this sample, this clonotype turned up many times. The chain recombines TRBV6-2 or TRBV6-3 with TRBJ2-3; the match to TRBD2 covers 12 bases. J lost 4 bases, V lost 6 bases, and 8 bases had no gene match. The CDR3 runs to 16 residues. Germline values: CDR1 MNHEY, CDR2 SVGEGT. The CDR3 DNA reads as TGTGCCAGCAGGCGTAGACTAGCGGGAGTCCCAGATACGCAGTATTTT. Amino acid sequence: CASRRRLAGVPDTQYF.

Here the CDR3 DNA reads TGCAGCGTTGGCTTAGGGGTAGTGTACAATGAGCAGTTCTTC. Translating it yields CSVGLGVVYNEQFF. The chain joins TRBV29-1 to TRBJ2-1, with D tentatively TRBD1 (5 bases). The CDR3 has 14 residues. Trimming took off 4 bases at V and 4 bases at J, with 14 bases between the two ends. CDR1 SQVTM and CDR2 ANQGSEA come from the germline V gene.

Concerning this clonotype itself: This may come from a read error, since a much larger clone is one base off. CDR3 loop: CASSFVTGELFF. In DNA form, the CDR3 reads TGTGCCAGCAGTTTTGTCACCGGGGAGCTGTTTTTT. The chain recombines TRBV6-2 or TRBV6-3 with TRBJ2-2, with unresolved D. Looked up from germline, CDR1 is MNHEY and CDR2 is SVGEGT. The ends were cut back, 4 bases at V and 4 bases at J, with 4 bases in the middle. CDR3 size: 12 residues.

This clonotype was recorded once. The gene calls are TRBV28 and TRBJ2-1; D uncertain. V dropped 2 bases and J dropped 7 bases, with 6 bases sitting between them. In germline, CDR1 is MDHEN, CDR2 SYDVKM. The CDR3 consists of 12 residues. CDR3 sequence (DNA): TGTGCCAGCAGTTTAACCCTTAATGAGCAGTTCTTC. As protein: CASSLTLNEQFF.

As for this clonotype: Relative to the germline gene, one junction end is altered; a read error may explain this. The CDR3 DNA reads as TGTGCTAGCAGCCCGACAGGGTATCCGGGCGAGACCCAGTACTTC. This sequence encodes CASSPTGYPGETQYF. This sequence joins TRBV7-7 and TRBJ2-5; 7 bases fit TRBD1. Germline CDR1 reads SSHAT; CDR2 reads FNYEAQ (reference sequence). The CDR3 covers 15 residues.

This clonotype was picked up a small number of times. The V gene is TRBV7-3, the J gene TRBJ2-1; no firm D call. The V gene lost 2 bases and the J gene lost 2 bases, with 7 bases spanning the gap. This CDR3 contains 14 residues. Germline CDR1 SGHTA, CDR2 FQGTGA. Here the CDR3 DNA reads TGTGCCAGCAGCTTATCGTTAGCCTACAATGAGCAGTTCTTC. Translating it yields CASSLSLAYNEQFF.